Each of the 2 T cell receptor beta chains below was sequenced from the same sample in a study of T cell repertoires in cytomegalovirus infection. TCRdb reanalysed the reads using MiXCR and keeps one entry per CDR3 protein. The data contain about 360,000 distinct CDR3 sequences, 15% to 20% of them singletons. Sequenced: PBMCs. Source of these receptors: a human donor in good health (CMV status not recorded). Some clones in this sample may be carry-over from other donors' samples.

In its sample, this clonotype was seen a few times. The V call is TRBV12-3 or TRBV12-4, the J call TRBJ1-1; D is possibly TRBD1 (6 bases). CDR3 length: 17 residues. V was pared by 4 bases and J by 0 bases, with 18 bases between. The CDR3 DNA reads TGTGCCAGCAGTTCCAGGCTGGACAGACCCATGAACACTGAAGCTTTCTTT. Its protein is CASSSRLDRPMNTEAFF.

This clonotype has a handful of counts. V and J are TRBV27 and TRBJ2-7; either TRBD1 or TRBD2 may fit D (7 bases each). In germline, CDR1 is MNHEY, CDR2 SMNVEV (reference sequence). The CDR3 loop spans 16 amino acids. V lost 1 base to trimming and J lost 1 base, with 14 bases between them. The CDR3 is CASSLFYRGGSYEQYF. The CDR3 DNA sequence: TGTGCCAGCAGTTTATTTTACAGGGGAGGGTCCTACGAGCAGTACTTC.